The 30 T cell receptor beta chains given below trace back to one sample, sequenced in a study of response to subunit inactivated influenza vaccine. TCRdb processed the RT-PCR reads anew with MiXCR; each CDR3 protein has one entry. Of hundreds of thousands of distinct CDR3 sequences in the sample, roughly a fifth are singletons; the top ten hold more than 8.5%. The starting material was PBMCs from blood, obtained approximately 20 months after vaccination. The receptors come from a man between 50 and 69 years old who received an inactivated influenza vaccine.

CDR3 in amino acids: CSVGDRIARGYTF. In DNA form, the CDR3 reads TGCAGCGTTGGTGACAGGATAGCAAGAGGCTACACCTTC. V usage is TRBV29-1 and J usage is TRBJ1-2; D is perhaps TRBD1 (6 bases). V lost 4 bases, J lost 8 bases, and 17 bases lay in between. This CDR3 has 13 amino acids. The V gene's germline CDR1 is SQVTM and CDR2 ANQGSEA.

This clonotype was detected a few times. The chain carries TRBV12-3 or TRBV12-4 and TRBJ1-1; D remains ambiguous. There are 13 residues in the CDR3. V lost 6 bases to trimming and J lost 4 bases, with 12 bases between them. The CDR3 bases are TGTGCCAGCAGCCCAGCCCCGGCCACTGAAGCTTTCTTT. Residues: CASSPAPATEAFF.

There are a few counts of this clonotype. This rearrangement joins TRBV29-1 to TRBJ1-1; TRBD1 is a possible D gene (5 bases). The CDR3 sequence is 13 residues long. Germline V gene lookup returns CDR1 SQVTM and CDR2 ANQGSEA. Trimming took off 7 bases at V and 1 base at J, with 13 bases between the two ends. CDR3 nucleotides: TGCAGCGGTAAACGGGACCCGAACACTGAAGCTTTCTTT. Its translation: CSGKRDPNTEAFF.

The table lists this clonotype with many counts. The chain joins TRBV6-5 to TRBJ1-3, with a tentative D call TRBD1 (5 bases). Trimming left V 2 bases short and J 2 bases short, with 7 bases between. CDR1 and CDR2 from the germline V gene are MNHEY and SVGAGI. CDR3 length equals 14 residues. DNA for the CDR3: TGTGCCAGCAGTTACGGGGGTGCTGGAAACACCATATATTTT. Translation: CASSYGGAGNTIYF.

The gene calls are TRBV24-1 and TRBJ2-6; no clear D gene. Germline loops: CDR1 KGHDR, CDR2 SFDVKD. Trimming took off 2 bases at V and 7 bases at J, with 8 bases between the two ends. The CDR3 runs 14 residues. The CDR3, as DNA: TGTGCCACCAGTGATTCCATGGTAGCCAACGTCCTGACTTTC. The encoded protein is CATSDSMVANVLTF.

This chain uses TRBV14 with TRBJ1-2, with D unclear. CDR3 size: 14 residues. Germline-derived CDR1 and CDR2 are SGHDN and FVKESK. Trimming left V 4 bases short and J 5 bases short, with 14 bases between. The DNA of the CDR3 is TGTGCCAGCAGCCGCGGCGGGTCTGGATATGGCTACACCTTC. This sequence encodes CASSRGGSGYGYTF.

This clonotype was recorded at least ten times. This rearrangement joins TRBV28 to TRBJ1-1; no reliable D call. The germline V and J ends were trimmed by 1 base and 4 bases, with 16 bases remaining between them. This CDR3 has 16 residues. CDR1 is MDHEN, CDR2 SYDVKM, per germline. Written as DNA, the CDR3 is TGTGCCAGCAGTTTATTCGTTTTCGGGGAGGGCACTGAAGCTTTCTTT. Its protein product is CASSLFVFGEGTEAFF.

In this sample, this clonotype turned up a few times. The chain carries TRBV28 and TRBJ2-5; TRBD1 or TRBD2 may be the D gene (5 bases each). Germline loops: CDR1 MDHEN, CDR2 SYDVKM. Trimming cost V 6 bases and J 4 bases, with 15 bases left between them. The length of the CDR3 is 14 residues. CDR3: CASSRSRGVETQYF. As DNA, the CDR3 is TGTGCCAGCAGCCGGTCAAGGGGAGTAGAGACCCAGTACTTC.

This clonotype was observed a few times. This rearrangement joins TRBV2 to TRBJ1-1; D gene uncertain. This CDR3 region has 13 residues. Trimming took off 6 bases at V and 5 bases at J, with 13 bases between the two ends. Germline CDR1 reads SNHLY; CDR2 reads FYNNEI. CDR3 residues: CASRPSQRTEAFF. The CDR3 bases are TGTGCCAGCAGGCCCTCACAAAGGACTGAAGCTTTCTTT.

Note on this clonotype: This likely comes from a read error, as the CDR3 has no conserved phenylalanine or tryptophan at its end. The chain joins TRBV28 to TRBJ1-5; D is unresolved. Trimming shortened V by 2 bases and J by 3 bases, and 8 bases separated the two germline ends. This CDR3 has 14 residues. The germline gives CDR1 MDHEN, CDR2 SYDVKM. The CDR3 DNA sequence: TGTGCCAGCAGTTTAAGCCAATTCAATCAGCCCCAGCATTCT. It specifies CASSLSQFNQPQHS.

Here the CDR3 reads CASSPYTANTEAFF. CDR3 nucleotide sequence: TGTGCCAGCAGCCCATATACAGCGAACACTGAAGCTTTCTTT. V is TRBV6-1 and J is TRBJ1-1; D is uncertain. Germline-derived CDR1 and CDR2 are MNHNS and SASEGT. This CDR3 spans 14 amino acids. Trimming shortened V by 6 bases and J by 1 base, and 12 bases separated the two germline ends.

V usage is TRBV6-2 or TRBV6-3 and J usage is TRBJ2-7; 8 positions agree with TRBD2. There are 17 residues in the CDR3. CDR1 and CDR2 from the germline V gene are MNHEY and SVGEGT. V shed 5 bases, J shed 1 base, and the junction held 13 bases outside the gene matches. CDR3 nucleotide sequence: TGTGCCAGCAGTGGTATATTGGGACTAGTGCATTCCTACGAGCAGTACTTC. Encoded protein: CASSGILGLVHSYEQYF.

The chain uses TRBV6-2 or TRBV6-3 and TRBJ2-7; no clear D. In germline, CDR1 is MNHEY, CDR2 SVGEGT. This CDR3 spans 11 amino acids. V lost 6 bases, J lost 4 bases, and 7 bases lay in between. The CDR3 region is CASSHRYEQYF. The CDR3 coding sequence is TGTGCCAGCAGCCATAGGTACGAGCAGTACTTC.

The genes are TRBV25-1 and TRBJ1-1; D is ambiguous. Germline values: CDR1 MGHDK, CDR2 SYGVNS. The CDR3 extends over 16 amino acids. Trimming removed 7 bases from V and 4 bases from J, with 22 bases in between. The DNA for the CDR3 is TGTGCCAGCACGAATGAGATGACGTTGGCGACCACTGAAGCTTTCTTT. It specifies CASTNEMTLATTEAFF.

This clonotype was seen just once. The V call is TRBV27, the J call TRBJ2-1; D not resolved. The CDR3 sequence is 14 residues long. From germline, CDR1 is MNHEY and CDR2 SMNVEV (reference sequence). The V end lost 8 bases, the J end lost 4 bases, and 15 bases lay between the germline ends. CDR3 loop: CASATYRYYNEQFF. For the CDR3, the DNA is TGTGCCAGCGCCACTTATAGATATTACAATGAGCAGTTCTTC.

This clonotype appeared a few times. CDR3: CASSHIGEKGTQYF. The CDR3 region has the DNA TGTGCCAGCAGCCATATTGGGGAAAAGGGTACGCAGTATTTT. J is TRBJ2-3 and V is TRBV4-2; D is ambiguous. From germline, CDR1 is LGHNA and CDR2 YNFKEQ. The CDR3 totals 14 residues. V gave up 3 bases and J gave up 8 bases, with 15 bases separating them.

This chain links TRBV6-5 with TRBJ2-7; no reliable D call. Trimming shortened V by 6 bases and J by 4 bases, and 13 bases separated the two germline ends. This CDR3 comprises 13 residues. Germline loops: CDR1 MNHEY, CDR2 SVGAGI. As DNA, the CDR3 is TGTGCCAGCAGATTACCAGACGGGTACGAGCAGTACTTC. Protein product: CASRLPDGYEQYF.

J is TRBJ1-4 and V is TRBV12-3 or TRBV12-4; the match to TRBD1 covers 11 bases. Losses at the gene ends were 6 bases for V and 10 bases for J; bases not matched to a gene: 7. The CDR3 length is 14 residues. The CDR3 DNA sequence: TGTGCCAGCAGCACATCCGGGACAGGGGGAAAACTGTTTTTT. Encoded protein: CASSTSGTGGKLFF.

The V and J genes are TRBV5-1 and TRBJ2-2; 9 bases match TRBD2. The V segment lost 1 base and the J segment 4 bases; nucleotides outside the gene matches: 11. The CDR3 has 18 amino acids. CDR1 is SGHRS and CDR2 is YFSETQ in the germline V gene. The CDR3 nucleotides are TGCGCCAGCAGCTTGTATCCAGCGGGGGGCCTCGGCACCGGGGAGCTGTTTTTT. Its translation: CASSLYPAGGLGTGELFF.

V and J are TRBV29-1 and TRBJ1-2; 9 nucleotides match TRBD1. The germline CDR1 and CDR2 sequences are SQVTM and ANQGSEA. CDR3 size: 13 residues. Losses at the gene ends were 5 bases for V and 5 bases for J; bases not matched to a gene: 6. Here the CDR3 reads CSVPGTGTYGYTF. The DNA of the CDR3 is TGCAGCGTTCCCGGGACAGGGACATATGGCTACACCTTC.

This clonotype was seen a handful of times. CDR3 nucleotides: TGTGCCAGCAGCTTAGCGACAGGGTTAGATACGCAGTATTTT. This sequence encodes CASSLATGLDTQYF. V gene TRBV7-2 combines with J gene TRBJ2-3; 7 nucleotides agree with TRBD1. V lost 0 bases and J lost 5; bases outside the gene matches: 2. Germline V gene data show CDR1 as SGHTA and CDR2 as FQGNSA. The CDR3 contains 14 residues.

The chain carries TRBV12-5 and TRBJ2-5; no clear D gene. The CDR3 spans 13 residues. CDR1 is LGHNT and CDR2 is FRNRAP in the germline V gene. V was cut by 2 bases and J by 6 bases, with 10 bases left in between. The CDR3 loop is CASGLRILKTQYF. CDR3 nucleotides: TGTGCTAGTGGTTTGAGGATCCTGAAGACCCAGTACTTC.

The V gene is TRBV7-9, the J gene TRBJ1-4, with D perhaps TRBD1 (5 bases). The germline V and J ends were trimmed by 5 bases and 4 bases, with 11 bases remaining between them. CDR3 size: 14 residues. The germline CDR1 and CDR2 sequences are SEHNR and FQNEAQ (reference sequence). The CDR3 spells CASSPGPINEKLFF. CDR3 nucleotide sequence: TGTGCCAGCAGCCCGGGACCGATTAATGAAAAACTGTTTTTT.

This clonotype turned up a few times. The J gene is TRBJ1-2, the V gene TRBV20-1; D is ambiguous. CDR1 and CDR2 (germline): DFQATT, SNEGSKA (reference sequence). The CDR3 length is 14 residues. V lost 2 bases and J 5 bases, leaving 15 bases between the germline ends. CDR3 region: CSARLDVIGYGYTF. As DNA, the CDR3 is TGCAGTGCTAGATTGGACGTAATTGGATATGGCTACACCTTC.

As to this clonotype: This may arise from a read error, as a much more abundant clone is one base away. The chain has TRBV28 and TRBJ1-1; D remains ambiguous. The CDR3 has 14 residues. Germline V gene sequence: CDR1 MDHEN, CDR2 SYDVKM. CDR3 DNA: TGTGCCAGCAGTTTGAGGCCGACTTACACTGAAACTTTCTTT. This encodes CASSLRPTYTETFF.

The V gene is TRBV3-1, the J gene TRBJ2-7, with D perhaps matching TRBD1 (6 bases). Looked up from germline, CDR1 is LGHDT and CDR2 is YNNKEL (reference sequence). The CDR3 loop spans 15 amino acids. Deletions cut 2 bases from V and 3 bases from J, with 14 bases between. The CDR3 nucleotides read TGTGCCAGCAGCCAATTTTTCAGGGGCAGCTACGAGCAGTACTTC. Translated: CASSQFFRGSYEQYF.

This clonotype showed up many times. In nucleotides, the CDR3 is TGTGCCAGCAGTCCCCGACAGGGTAGCTCACCCCTCCACTTT. Its translation: CASSPRQGSSPLHF. The rearrangement joins TRBV12-3 or TRBV12-4 to TRBJ1-6, with 7 bases fitting TRBD1. V lost 5 bases to trimming and J lost 10 bases; unmatched junction nucleotides: 8. This CDR3 region has 14 residues.

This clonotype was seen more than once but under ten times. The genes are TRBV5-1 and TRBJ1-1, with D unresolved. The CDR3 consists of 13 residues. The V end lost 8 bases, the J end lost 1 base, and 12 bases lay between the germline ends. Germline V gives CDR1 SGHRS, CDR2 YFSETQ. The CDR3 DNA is TGCGCCAGGATCGAGAGGGCGAACACTGAAGCTTTCTTT. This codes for CARIERANTEAFF.

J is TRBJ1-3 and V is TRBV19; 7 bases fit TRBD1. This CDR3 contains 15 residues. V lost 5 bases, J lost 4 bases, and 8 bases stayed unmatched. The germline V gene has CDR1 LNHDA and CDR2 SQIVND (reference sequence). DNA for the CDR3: TGTGCCAGTAGTCTACAGGGGCCGGGAGGAAACACCATATATTTT. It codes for CASSLQGPGGNTIYF.

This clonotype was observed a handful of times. The CDR3 sequence: CASSLGRIRSPLHF. CDR3 sequence (DNA): TGTGCCAGCAGCTTGGGTAGAATACGGTCACCCCTCCACTTT. V usage is TRBV7-2 and J usage is TRBJ1-6; D is uncertain. CDR3 length: 14 residues. V shed 3 bases and J shed 10 bases, with 13 bases lying between them. Per the germline V gene, CDR1 is SGHTA and CDR2 is FQGNSA.